What follows are 2 T cell receptor beta chains derived from one specimen sequenced in a study of T cell responses to AZD1222 COVID-19 vaccine. Using immunoSEQ multiplex PCR, the repertoire was profiled, and TCRdb retains in-frame clones only, with some absent. This table holds approximately 160,000 clones, approximately 93% found once. Sequencing used peripheral blood, obtained on day 0 of AZD1222 vaccination. These receptors originate from an adult in good health.

CDR3 region: CASSETSGKTQYF. CDR3 bases: TGTGCCAGTAGTGAGACTAGCGGAAAGACCCAGTACTTC. The chain links TRBV19 to TRBJ2-5, with TRBD2 matching over 9 bases. The CDR3 consists of 13 residues. The germline V gene encodes CDR1 LNHDA and CDR2 SQIVND (reference sequence). The junction had 4 bases not matched to a gene; V was cut back by 5 bases and J by 6 bases.

The chain links TRBV7-9 to TRBJ1-6, with 10 positions matching TRBD1. The CDR3 contains 16 residues. Germline assignment: CDR1 SEHNR and CDR2 FQNEAQ (reference sequence). V dropped 5 bases and J dropped 5; count of bases not matched to a gene: 6. CDR3 protein: CASSRGTGADNSPLHF. DNA of the CDR3: TGTGCCAGCAGCAGGGGGACAGGGGCCGATAATTCACCCCTCCACTTT.